This section outlines one TCR beta chain sequence together with its context. Its specificity is unknown. This entry comes from a study of T cell repertoires in cytomegalovirus infection. Deletions cut 4 bases from V and 10 bases from J, with 13 bases between. CDR3 size: 12 residues. A single record per CDR3 protein comes from TCRdb applying MiXCR to the reads. The table lists about 78,000 distinct CDR3 sequences, about 37% of them singletons. The V call is TRBV12-3 or TRBV12-4, the J call TRBJ2-5, with TRBD2 as a possible D gene (5 bases). The TCR sequence derives from a human donor in good health (CMV status not recorded). Some clones in this sample may be carry-over from other donors' samples. The source material was CD8+ T cells from cultured PBMCs, sampled from culture after CMV antigen stimulation. The CDR3: CASSSGLGVQYF. The CDR3 DNA is TGTGCCAGCAGTTCTGGCCTCGGGGTCCAGTACTTC.